Described below is a single T cell receptor (beta chain) sequence and its context. The antigen is unknown. Per germline, CDR1 SQVTM and CDR2 ANQGSEA. Trimming took off 4 bases at V and 6 bases at J, with 12 bases between the two ends. This CDR3 has 13 residues. Autoimmune disease history or systemic immunosuppression barred patients. Clones were sequenced by immunoSEQ multiplex PCR, and TCRdb holds only the in-frame ones, with some missing. In the table there are about 84,000 clones, roughly 82% of which are singletons. The data were obtained in a study of OX40 agonist ivuxolimab in advanced cancers. Background on the study: Dose-escalation cases comprised hepatocellular carcinoma, melanoma, renal cell or head and neck cancer. Regarding the study as a whole: The investigators did not determine what antigen specificity the expanded peripheral T cells had. Some nonresponders likewise displayed low normalized T-cell clonal expansion.

The specimen was CD4+ or CD8+ T cells sorted from blood, collected in a trial of the OX40 agonist ivuxolimab. The receptor was isolated from an adult with an advanced solid tumor such as melanoma, head and neck, liver or kidney cancer. The rearrangement joins TRBV29-1 to TRBJ1-4; D may be TRBD1 (5 bases). The CDR3 spells CSVVRALDEKLFF. The CDR3 nucleotides are TGCAGCGTTGTCAGGGCTCTGGATGAAAAACTGTTTTTT. Supplemented by reference TRBV29-1 and TRBJ1-4, the full variable domain reads SAVISQKPSRDICQRGTSLTIQCQVDSQVTMMFWYRQQPGQSLTLIATANQGSEATYESGFVIDKFPISRPNLTFSTLTVSNMSPEDSSIYLCSVVRALDEKLFFGSGTQLSVL.